This T cell receptor beta chain was recorded in a study of blood T cell repertoires in COVID-19. As for the study in general: Samples representing acute and convalescent COVID-19 were sourced from the United States, Italy and Spain.

Germline values: CDR1 SGHDN, CDR2 FVKESK. This CDR3 is built from 13 residues. V lost 1 base, J lost 4 bases, and 7 bases lay in between. TCRdb keeps only in-frame clones here, not all; method: immunoSEQ multiplex PCR. The data show about 380,000 clones, around 87% seen once. This clone was seen a few times. This sequence originates from a man aged 25 to 40 who had recovered from COVID-19. V and J are TRBV14 and TRBJ1-1; no clear D. Input material: PBMCs or T cells enriched from blood (not recorded which). CDR3 protein: CASSQGLRTEAFF. In DNA form, the CDR3 reads TGTGCCAGCAGCCAAGGGCTTCGCACTGAAGCTTTCTTT.